This is a list of T cell receptor beta chains from one sample in a study of blood T cell repertoires in COVID-19. TCRdb's table, derived via immunoSEQ multiplex PCR, lists solely in-frame clones and lacks some. The sample lists 250,000 to 300,000 clones, roughly 89% occurring once. The specimen sequenced was PBMCs or T cells enriched from blood (not recorded which). All receptors derive from a man aged 35 to 55 who had recovered from COVID-19. Both conserved end residues are part of each CDR3. Each record gives: clone size, J gene, D gene, V gene, CDR3 protein, CDR3 DNA. A D gene is named only where the DNA matches it firmly. Expanded clones get a size class; other rows say once, few or many, or leave the size out.

clone_size: NA; j_call: TRBJ1-5; d_call: TRBD1; v_call: TRBV7-8; cdr3_aa: CASSAGTARNQPQHF; cdr3_nt: TGTGCCAGCAGCGCGGGGACAGCCCGCAATCAGCCCCAGCATTTT
clone_size: NA; j_call: TRBJ2-3; d_call: NA; v_call: TRBV7-9; cdr3_aa: CASRVRGLTDTQYF; cdr3_nt: TGTGCCAGCAGAGTACGGGGACTCACAGATACGCAGTATTTT
clone_size: NA; j_call: TRBJ2-1; d_call: NA; v_call: TRBV3-1/TRBV3-2; cdr3_aa: CASSQDGWTSEQFF; cdr3_nt: TGTGCCAGCAGCCAAGACGGGTGGACTTCAGAGCAGTTCTTC
clone_size: NA; j_call: TRBJ2-4; d_call: NA; v_call: TRBV25-1; cdr3_aa: CASSGLATKNIQYF; cdr3_nt: TGTGCCAGCAGTGGGCTAGCTACCAAAAACATTCAGTACTTC
clone_size: NA; j_call: TRBJ2-5; d_call: TRBD1; v_call: TRBV30; cdr3_aa: CASGQGLEIGVGTQYF; cdr3_nt: TGTGCCTCCGGACAGGGATTAGAAATAGGGGTCGGGACCCAGTACTTC
clone_size: once; j_call: TRBJ2-7; d_call: TRBD2; v_call: TRBV7-3; cdr3_aa: CASSSLAGGLLPYEQYF; cdr3_nt: TGTGCCAGCAGCTCGCTAGCGGGAGGGCTTCTACCCTACGAGCAGTACTTC
clone_size: NA; j_call: TRBJ1-2; d_call: NA; v_call: TRBV6-2/TRBV6-3; cdr3_aa: CASSYKGGRGYTF; cdr3_nt: TGTGCCAGCAGTTACAAAGGCGGTCGTGGCTACACCTTC
clone_size: NA; j_call: TRBJ2-3; d_call: TRBD2; v_call: TRBV7-3; cdr3_aa: CASSLLAGDTQYF; cdr3_nt: TGTGCCAGCAGCCTACTAGCGGGAGATACGCAGTATTTT
clone_size: NA; j_call: TRBJ2-7; d_call: TRBD1; v_call: TRBV5-1; cdr3_aa: CASSLVGQAPSYEQYF; cdr3_nt: TGCGCCAGCAGCTTGGTCGGACAGGCACCTTCCTACGAGCAGTACTTC
clone_size: NA; j_call: TRBJ1-1; d_call: NA; v_call: TRBV11-2; cdr3_aa: CASSLGLSTEAFF; cdr3_nt: TGTGCCAGCAGCTTAGGGTTGAGCACTGAAGCTTTCTTT
clone_size: NA; j_call: TRBJ1-5; d_call: NA; v_call: TRBV7-9; cdr3_aa: CASSRYKGESNQPQHF; cdr3_nt: TGTGCCAGCAGCCGCTATAAGGGGGAGAGCAATCAGCCCCAGCATTTT
clone_size: NA; j_call: TRBJ2-7; d_call: TRBD1; v_call: TRBV9; cdr3_aa: CASSEARDRPYEQYF; cdr3_nt: TGTGCCAGCAGCGAGGCTCGGGACAGGCCCTACGAGCAGTACTTC
clone_size: NA; j_call: TRBJ2-5; d_call: TRBD2; v_call: TRBV9; cdr3_aa: CASSVVSGGKETQYF; cdr3_nt: TGTGCCAGCAGCGTAGTGAGCGGGGGGAAGGAGACCCAGTACTTC
clone_size: NA; j_call: TRBJ1-2; d_call: TRBD1; v_call: TRBV19; cdr3_aa: CASSPRFWDRTTSHGYTF; cdr3_nt: TGTGCCAGTAGTCCCCGCTTTTGGGACAGGACAACCAGCCATGGCTACACCTTC
clone_size: NA; j_call: TRBJ2-1; d_call: TRBD2; v_call: TRBV27; cdr3_aa: CASSTSGSSYNEQFF; cdr3_nt: TGTGCCAGCAGTACTAGCGGGAGCTCCTACAATGAGCAGTTCTTC
clone_size: NA; j_call: TRBJ2-1; d_call: TRBD2; v_call: TRBV5-1; cdr3_aa: CASRRTSGSSYNEQFF; cdr3_nt: TGCGCCAGCAGACGAACTAGCGGGAGCTCCTACAATGAGCAGTTCTTC
clone_size: NA; j_call: TRBJ2-7; d_call: NA; v_call: TRBV7-2; cdr3_aa: CASSSYLRSYEQYF; cdr3_nt: TGTGCCAGCAGCTCCTATCTACGCTCCTACGAGCAGTACTTC
clone_size: NA; j_call: TRBJ1-5; d_call: NA; v_call: TRBV2; cdr3_aa: CASSDGQYNQPQHF; cdr3_nt: TGTGCCAGCAGCGACGGACAGTACAATCAGCCCCAGCATTTT
clone_size: NA; j_call: TRBJ2-5; d_call: NA; v_call: TRBV7-3; cdr3_aa: CASSFSRQETQYF; cdr3_nt: TGTGCCAGCAGCTTCAGTCGTCAAGAGACCCAGTACTTC
clone_size: NA; j_call: TRBJ1-5; d_call: NA; v_call: TRBV3-1/TRBV3-2; cdr3_aa: CASSQEVVGVHNSNQPQHF; cdr3_nt: TGTGCCAGCAGCCAAGAAGTGGTAGGGGTCCATAATAGCAATCAGCCCCAGCATTTT
clone_size: NA; j_call: TRBJ2-5; d_call: NA; v_call: TRBV9; cdr3_aa: CASSPLPEETQYF; cdr3_nt: TGTGCCAGCAGCCCCCTACCCGAAGAGACCCAGTACTTC
clone_size: few; j_call: TRBJ2-1; d_call: TRBD1; v_call: TRBV14; cdr3_aa: CASSRRTGSDEQFF; cdr3_nt: TGTGCCAGCAGCCGCCGGACAGGCTCGGATGAGCAGTTCTTC
clone_size: once; j_call: TRBJ2-7; d_call: NA; v_call: TRBV9; cdr3_aa: CASSVADGEQYF; cdr3_nt: TGTGCCAGCAGCGTAGCTGACGGGGAGCAGTACTTC
clone_size: NA; j_call: TRBJ2-1; d_call: NA; v_call: TRBV7-8; cdr3_aa: CAGRPESSYNEQFF; cdr3_nt: TGTGCCGGCCGTCCGGAGAGCTCCTACAATGAGCAGTTCTTC
clone_size: NA; j_call: TRBJ2-7; d_call: NA; v_call: TRBV11-3; cdr3_aa: CASSLEGREGEQYF; cdr3_nt: TGTGCCAGCAGCTTAGAGGGCAGGGAAGGCGAGCAGTACTTC
clone_size: NA; j_call: TRBJ2-5; d_call: TRBD2; v_call: TRBV7-7; cdr3_aa: CASSFRPSGVGETQYF; cdr3_nt: TGTGCTAGCAGCTTTCGGCCTAGCGGGGTGGGAGAGACCCAGTACTTC
clone_size: NA; j_call: TRBJ1-3; d_call: TRBD1; v_call: TRBV6-5; cdr3_aa: CASAPAGGSGNTIYF; cdr3_nt: TGTGCCAGCGCTCCGGCAGGGGGCTCTGGAAACACCATATATTTT
clone_size: NA; j_call: TRBJ1-2; d_call: TRBD1; v_call: TRBV19; cdr3_aa: CASSIDGTAYGYTF; cdr3_nt: TGTGCCAGTAGTATAGACGGGACAGCCTATGGCTACACCTTC
clone_size: NA; j_call: TRBJ1-1; d_call: NA; v_call: TRBV7-8; cdr3_aa: CASSFMGGGELNTEAFF; cdr3_nt: TGTGCCAGCAGCTTCATGGGGGGTGGGGAGCTCAACACTGAAGCTTTCTTT
clone_size: many; j_call: TRBJ1-4; d_call: TRBD1; v_call: TRBV18; cdr3_aa: CASSAGQGGEKLFF; cdr3_nt: TGTGCCAGCTCAGCAGGACAGGGCGGTGAAAAACTGTTTTTT
clone_size: NA; j_call: TRBJ1-2; d_call: TRBD1; v_call: TRBV7-2; cdr3_aa: CASSPGTGGAANYGYTF; cdr3_nt: TGTGCCAGCAGCCCGGGGACAGGGGGGGCAGCTAACTATGGCTACACCTTC
clone_size: NA; j_call: TRBJ2-7; d_call: NA; v_call: TRBV7-2; cdr3_aa: CASSFVGVQYF; cdr3_nt: TGTGCCAGCAGCTTTGTGGGAGTGCAGTACTTC
clone_size: NA; j_call: TRBJ2-2; d_call: NA; v_call: TRBV12-3/TRBV12-4; cdr3_aa: CASSSPAEELFF; cdr3_nt: TGTGCCAGCAGTTCCCCCGCGGAGGAGCTGTTTTTT
clone_size: NA; j_call: TRBJ2-7; d_call: TRBD2; v_call: TRBV18; cdr3_aa: CASSPPRREGLFYEQYF; cdr3_nt: TGTGCCAGCTCACCACCGAGACGGGAGGGCCTCTTTTACGAGCAGTACTTC
clone_size: once; j_call: TRBJ1-2; d_call: NA; v_call: TRBV6-4; cdr3_aa: CASSDSGEGVPGGYTF; cdr3_nt: TGTGCCAGCAGTGACTCGGGAGAGGGGGTACCTGGGGGCTACACCTTC
clone_size: NA; j_call: TRBJ1-1; d_call: NA; v_call: TRBV18; cdr3_aa: CASSWDGRTEAFF; cdr3_nt: TGTGCCAGCTCTTGGGATGGGAGGACTGAAGCTTTCTTT
clone_size: few; j_call: TRBJ1-1; d_call: NA; v_call: TRBV2; cdr3_aa: CASTRQLANTEAFF; cdr3_nt: TGTGCCAGCACTCGACAGTTAGCGAACACTGAAGCTTTCTTT
clone_size: few; j_call: TRBJ1-5; d_call: NA; v_call: TRBV19; cdr3_aa: CASRTGHLNQPQHF; cdr3_nt: TGTGCCAGTAGAACAGGACACCTCAATCAGCCCCAGCATTTT
clone_size: NA; j_call: TRBJ2-7; d_call: NA; v_call: TRBV7-2; cdr3_aa: CASSLDSTYEQYF; cdr3_nt: TGTGCCAGCAGCTTGGACAGTACCTACGAGCAGTACTTC
clone_size: NA; j_call: TRBJ1-1; d_call: TRBD1; v_call: TRBV9; cdr3_aa: CASSSTGGAVRGTEAFF; cdr3_nt: TGTGCCAGCAGCAGCACAGGGGGCGCGGTGCGGGGCACTGAAGCTTTCTTT
clone_size: NA; j_call: TRBJ1-6; d_call: NA; v_call: TRBV30; cdr3_aa: CAWTLSGFSYNSPLHF; cdr3_nt: TGTGCCTGGACCCTGTCGGGGTTCTCCTATAATTCACCCCTCCACTTT
clone_size: once; j_call: TRBJ2-3; d_call: TRBD2; v_call: TRBV5-1; cdr3_aa: CASSFLAGGTDTQYF; cdr3_nt: TGCGCCAGCAGCTTCCTAGCGGGAGGAACAGATACGCAGTATTTT
clone_size: NA; j_call: TRBJ1-4; d_call: NA; v_call: TRBV18; cdr3_aa: CASSPRGGSNEKLFF; cdr3_nt: TGTGCCAGCTCACCACGGGGAGGATCTAATGAAAAACTGTTTTTT
clone_size: NA; j_call: TRBJ2-1; d_call: TRBD2; v_call: TRBV10-3; cdr3_aa: CAITNSGLAGGEQFF; cdr3_nt: TGTGCCATCACCAATTCCGGACTAGCGGGGGGGGAGCAGTTCTTC
clone_size: NA; j_call: TRBJ2-7; d_call: TRBD1; v_call: TRBV2; cdr3_aa: CASSRDRGLYEQYF; cdr3_nt: TGTGCCAGCAGTCGGGACAGGGGGCTTTACGAGCAGTACTTC
clone_size: NA; j_call: TRBJ1-2; d_call: NA; v_call: TRBV18; cdr3_aa: CASSPPGVDGYTF; cdr3_nt: TGTGCCAGCTCACCACCAGGGGTCGATGGCTACACCTTC
clone_size: NA; j_call: TRBJ2-3; d_call: NA; v_call: TRBV7-6; cdr3_aa: CASSLVDSGMDTQYF; cdr3_nt: TGTGCCAGCAGCTTAGTCGACAGTGGAATGGATACGCAGTATTTT
clone_size: NA; j_call: TRBJ2-7; d_call: NA; v_call: TRBV7-3; cdr3_aa: CASSPRLGGMYEQYF; cdr3_nt: TGTGCCAGCAGCCCGAGGCTAGGAGGCATGTACGAGCAGTACTTC
clone_size: NA; j_call: TRBJ1-3; d_call: NA; v_call: TRBV11-2; cdr3_aa: CASSLAFRGKSSGNTIYF; cdr3_nt: TGTGCCAGCAGCTTAGCATTTCGGGGAAAGTCCTCTGGAAACACCATATATTTT
clone_size: NA; j_call: TRBJ1-6; d_call: TRBD1; v_call: TRBV12-5; cdr3_aa: CASGSQQGAAAPLHF; cdr3_nt: TGTGCTAGTGGTTCCCAACAGGGGGCGGCGGCACCCCTCCACTTT
clone_size: NA; j_call: TRBJ1-6; d_call: TRBD1; v_call: TRBV4-1; cdr3_aa: CASSQVSGQRSYNSPLHF; cdr3_nt: TGCGCCAGCAGCCAAGTGTCGGGACAGCGCTCCTATAATTCACCCCTCCACTTT
clone_size: once; j_call: TRBJ1-4; d_call: NA; v_call: TRBV29-1; cdr3_aa: CSVVGGTNEKLFF; cdr3_nt: TGCAGCGTTGTAGGGGGTACTAATGAAAAACTGTTTTTT
clone_size: NA; j_call: TRBJ2-3; d_call: NA; v_call: TRBV5-1; cdr3_aa: CASSLGLDPDTQYF; cdr3_nt: TGCGCCAGCAGCCTCGGACTGGACCCAGATACGCAGTATTTT
clone_size: NA; j_call: TRBJ2-7; d_call: TRBD2; v_call: TRBV24-1; cdr3_aa: CATTPGLAGAYEQYF; cdr3_nt: TGTGCCACGACCCCGGGTCTAGCGGGGGCCTACGAGCAGTACTTC
clone_size: NA; j_call: TRBJ2-2; d_call: TRBD2; v_call: TRBV18; cdr3_aa: CASSPPTSGKNTGELFF; cdr3_nt: TGTGCCAGCTCACCTCCTACTAGCGGGAAGAACACCGGGGAGCTGTTTTTT
clone_size: few; j_call: TRBJ1-2; d_call: NA; v_call: TRBV5-4; cdr3_aa: CASSLAGSNVGYTF; cdr3_nt: TGTGCCAGCAGCTTGGCGGGGTCGAACGTAGGCTACACCTTC
clone_size: few; j_call: TRBJ2-2; d_call: NA; v_call: TRBV7-9; cdr3_aa: CASSSGTLLRELFF; cdr3_nt: TGTGCCAGCAGTTCGGGGACTCTGCTCCGGGAGCTGTTTTTT